These T cell receptor beta chains were read from a single sample in a study of cytomegalovirus exposure and HLA in healthy donors. The assay was immunoSEQ multiplex PCR, and TCRdb's table has in-frame clones only and misses some. The sample has about 150,000 clones; roughly four fifths are singletons. Input material: PBMCs. These receptors were collected from a man aged 18 to 29 in good health and CMV-seronegative. CDR3s leave out the opening cysteine and the closing phenylalanine or tryptophan. Size tells how often a clone was seen (once, few, many) or the class of an expanded clone, and some rows leave it out.

J gene	clone size	V gene	CDR3 protein
TRBJ2-5	.	TRBV19	ATGTDPGATQY
TRBJ2-1	.	TRBV5-1	ASSFWAQGGNEQF
TRBJ2-3	.	TRBV13	ASSPSSGRAVDTDTQY
TRBJ1-1	.	TRBV7-8	ASSLGLGQEKAF
TRBJ2-5	.	TRBV6-1	ASSETDRPRETQY
TRBJ2-5	.	TRBV7-2	ASSLEAGREGGETQY
TRBJ2-3	.	TRBV30	AWSAPGAGGLDTQY
TRBJ2-5	.	TRBV7-8	ASSLEVTAETQY
TRBJ2-1	.	TRBV5-1	ASSYGVAGVIHEQF
TRBJ1-6	.	TRBV27	ASSLNIGGNSPLH
TRBJ1-2	.	TRBV19	ASSIDRLNGYT
TRBJ2-5	.	TRBV2	ASSESSGEETQY
TRBJ1-1	.	TRBV5-1	ASSIRDRPYTEAF
TRBJ2-7	.	TRBV7-2	ASSLAPTGSYEQY
TRBJ2-7	.	TRBV28	ASSLLAGGPPYEQY
TRBJ1-5	.	TRBV19	ASSIGGGAGQPQH
TRBJ2-3	.	TRBV19	ASTMGRNSTDTQY
TRBJ1-4	.	TRBV10-3	ATAVAGGEKLF
TRBJ2-1	.	TRBV28	ASSPWRDSSYNEQF
TRBJ1-2	.	TRBV7-2	ASSKRGSWDGYT
TRBJ2-1	.	TRBV2	ASRSGVFSYNEQF
TRBJ2-1	.	TRBV5-4	ASSRRADEQF
TRBJ1-1	.	TRBV5-3	ARSGHTGGTEAF
TRBJ2-7	.	TRBV9	ASSVDGGEYEQY
TRBJ1-1	.	TRBV28	ASTSGQGDTEAF
TRBJ1-1	.	TRBV18	ASSPRGDRPEAF
TRBJ2-3	.	TRBV7-9	ASSLSRRELTDTQY
TRBJ1-1	.	TRBV28	ASSTENTEAF
TRBJ2-2	.	TRBV4-1	ASTPGTGGITGELF
.	few	TRBV23-1	ASSQSGPGGGYEQY
TRBJ2-3	few	TRBV9	ASSSRQGFPTDTQY
TRBJ2-7	.	TRBV9	ASSVEASGQAEQY
TRBJ2-3	.	TRBV6-5	ASSYSGTGITDTQY
TRBJ2-7	.	TRBV5-4	ASSRGATVTNEQY
TRBJ2-2	.	TRBV5-1	ASSLEGTGELF
TRBJ2-1	.	TRBV7-2	ASSPSGQSGGRGQF
TRBJ2-5	.	TRBV6-5	ASRSTGGRTQY
TRBJ2-3	.	TRBV9	ASSPYGQGATDTQY
TRBJ2-7	once	TRBV19	ASSIRTEAYEQY
TRBJ2-6	few	TRBV6-4	ASSETSSGANVLT
TRBJ2-1	few	TRBV7-9	ASSLSGLAGVMEQF
TRBJ2-3	.	TRBV11-2	ASSSNRGGVDTQY
TRBJ1-4	few	TRBV2	ASSTGSTNEKLF
TRBJ2-2	.	TRBV7-2	ASSLVEAGDVGRGELF
TRBJ2-7	.	TRBV5-4	ASSLGTGPSYEQY
TRBJ1-1	.	TRBV6-6	ASRGQNEAF
TRBJ2-7	once	TRBV11-2	ASSLATSWAYEQY
TRBJ1-4	.	TRBV4-3	ASSQVDRAPNEKLF
TRBJ2-7	.	TRBV4-2	ASSQAKLAPEQY